This T cell receptor beta chain came from a study of T cell repertoires in cytomegalovirus infection. Whole-study context: As its CMV epitopes, the study selected recently identified HLA-C-restricted and well-studied HLA-B-restricted targets. Indicated by public TCR beta signatures were CMV infection and matching HLA type. General study findings and limits: Dominating the ex vivo response were TCR beta clonotypes that were CMV-specific and HLA-C-restricted.

One entry per CDR3 protein results from TCRdb running MiXCR on the reads. This repertoire shows about 770,000 distinct CDR3 sequences, 25% to 30% found once; its top ten account for approximately 14%. V lost 4 bases and J 2 bases, leaving 7 bases between the germline ends. CDR3 length equals 13 residues. This clonotype showed up many times. The antigen is unknown. The TCR comes from a human donor in good health (CMV status not recorded). Some clones in this sample may be carry-over from other donors' samples. Sequencing used cultured CD8+ T cells from PBMCs, obtained from culture after CMV antigen stimulation. This chain uses TRBV12-3 or TRBV12-4 with TRBJ2-3, with D unclear. This CDR3 reads CASSSQATDTQYF. CDR3 in DNA: TGTGCCAGCAGTTCCCAGGCCACAGATACGCAGTATTTT.